These T cell receptor beta chains were read from a single sample in a study of shared clonotypes between healthy human individuals. Produced via immunoSEQ multiplex PCR; TCRdb's table is partial and in-frame only. The sample has roughly 2.5 million clones; roughly 92% are singletons. The sample consisted of naive CD4+ T cells sorted from blood. The source of these receptors is a man younger than 30 in good health. The CDR3 runs from the conserved cysteine through the conserved F or W. D genes are given only for firm matches. Size is stated for part of the rows, as once, few or many counts, or as a class when the clone is expanded.

D gene	clone size	J gene	V gene	CDR3 DNA	CDR3 protein
NA	NA	TRBJ2-2	TRBV6-1	TGTGCCAGCAGTGCTATCGGGGAGCTGTTTTTT	CASSAIGELFF
NA	NA	TRBJ2-5	TRBV27	TGTGCCAGCAGTTTATTCGGGGGCGGCACGAAAGAGACCCAGTACTTC	CASSLFGGGTKETQYF
NA	once	TRBJ1-1	TRBV6-5	TGTGCCAGCAGCCGACCGGGGAGGGCCACTGAAGCTTTCTTT	CASSRPGRATEAFF
NA	NA	TRBJ1-5	TRBV9	TGTGCCAGCAGCGTAGGAGAGACAGGCTATCAGCCCCAGCATTTT	CASSVGETGYQPQHF
TRBD1	once	TRBJ1-4	TRBV5-8	TGTGCCAGCAGCTTACAGGGGCGGAATGAAAAACTGTTTTTT	CASSLQGRNEKLFF
TRBD2	NA	TRBJ2-7	TRBV5-6	TGTGCCAGCAGCTTACGACTAGCGGGCCTCTCCTACGAGCAGTACTTC	CASSLRLAGLSYEQYF
TRBD1	NA	TRBJ1-5	TRBV2	TGTGCCAGCAGTGAAGCTTTAACAGGGGTCAGGAATCAGCCCCAGCATTTT	CASSEALTGVRNQPQHF
TRBD1	NA	TRBJ2-1	TRBV5-4	TGTGCCAGCAGCTCGGAGCCGGGACAGATGTTTAATGAGCAGTTCTTC	CASSSEPGQMFNEQFF
NA	NA	TRBJ1-5	TRBV19	TGTGCCAGTAGTCCCGGACAGTCCAATCAGCCCCAGCATTTT	CASSPGQSNQPQHF
NA	NA	TRBJ1-2	TRBV28	TGTGCCAGCAGTCTCCTACGGCAGCGAGGCTACACCTTC	CASSLLRQRGYTF
NA	NA	TRBJ1-1	TRBV6-6	TGTGCCAGCAGACGGACTGTGAACACTGAAGCTTTCTTT	CASRRTVNTEAFF
TRBD1	NA	TRBJ2-7	TRBV5-6	TGTGCCAGCAGTTTTGGACAGGGGGCCTCCTACGAGCAGTACTTC	CASSFGQGASYEQYF
NA	NA	TRBJ2-7	TRBV2	TGTGCCAGCAGCGGGTGGAATGAAGGCGAGCAGTACTTC	CASSGWNEGEQYF
NA	NA	TRBJ1-2	TRBV6-5	TGTGCCAGCAGTTACGTCCAAGGGGCGGGCTATGGCTACACCTTC	CASSYVQGAGYGYTF
NA	NA	TRBJ2-1	TRBV5-4	TGTGCCAGCAGCTTGGCCGGTCCCAATGAGCAGTTCTTC	CASSLAGPNEQFF
NA	NA	TRBJ1-2	TRBV15	TGTGCCACCAGCAGAGATCGGTCACAGGGTTTGACCAACTATGGCTACACCTTC	CATSRDRSQGLTNYGYTF
TRBD1	once	TRBJ2-5	TRBV7-7	TGTGCTAGCAGCCTGGGACAGGGGGCTGTGGAGACCCAGTACTTC	CASSLGQGAVETQYF
TRBD1	NA	TRBJ1-5	TRBV27	TGTGCCAGCAGTTCTGGACAGGTCAATCAGCCCCAGCATTTT	CASSSGQVNQPQHF
TRBD1	NA	TRBJ2-2	TRBV5-1	TGCGCCAGCAGCTTAGGGGGGACAGGAAATTTCGGGGAGCTGTTTTTT	CASSLGGTGNFGELFF
TRBD2	NA	TRBJ2-3	TRBV4-3	TGCGCCAGCAGCCTAACCGGGACTAGCGGGACCGAGGATACGCAGTATTTT	CASSLTGTSGTEDTQYF
TRBD2	NA	TRBJ2-1	TRBV7-6	TGTGCCAGCAGCTGGTTAGCGGGAGGCCAGTTCTTC	CASSWLAGGQFF
NA	NA	TRBJ1-1	TRBV6-6	TGTGCCAGCAGTTCTAAGACAAGGGGTGGGAACACTGAAGCTTTCTTT	CASSSKTRGGNTEAFF
NA	NA	TRBJ2-3	TRBV4-3	TGCGCCAGCAGCCAAGGTCTAGATACGCAGTATTTT	CASSQGLDTQYF
NA	NA	TRBJ1-6	TRBV7-2	TGTGCCAGCAGCTTAACAGGGAGTAATTCACCCCTCCACTTT	CASSLTGSNSPLHF
TRBD1	NA	TRBJ2-3	TRBV7-2	TGTGCCAGCAGCTCGCAGACAGGGTTGGCAGATACGCAGTATTTT	CASSSQTGLADTQYF
TRBD1	few	TRBJ1-1	TRBV30	TGTGCCTGGAGTGAGGGGACAGGGTGGACTGAAGCTTTCTTT	CAWSEGTGWTEAFF
TRBD1	NA	TRBJ2-3	TRBV4-1	TGCGCCAGCAGCCCGGGGAACAGGGGATTAGATACGCAGTATTTT	CASSPGNRGLDTQYF
NA	NA	TRBJ2-1	TRBV6-4	TGTGCCAGCAGTGACTCAGGGTACAATGAGCAGTTCTTC	CASSDSGYNEQFF
NA	NA	TRBJ1-2	TRBV6-1	TGTGCCAGCAGGGATACCCATGGCTACACCTTC	CASRDTHGYTF
NA	NA	TRBJ1-2	TRBV4-1	TGCGCCAGCAGCCAGGGACCGAACTATGGCTACACCTTC	CASSQGPNYGYTF
TRBD1	NA	TRBJ1-2	TRBV10-3	TGTGCCATCAGTGAGTGGGGACAGGGGTATGGCTACACCTTC	CAISEWGQGYGYTF
NA	NA	TRBJ1-1	TRBV5-1	TGCGCCAGCAGCTTGCACCCCCAGGGCACTGAAGCTTTCTTT	CASSLHPQGTEAFF
NA	NA	TRBJ2-5	TRBV7-7	NA	CASSSFGQGGGETQYF
TRBD1	NA	TRBJ1-2	TRBV6-5	TGTGCCAGCAGCCGAGCAGGGGGCAGCTATGGCTACACCTTC	CASSRAGGSYGYTF
NA	NA	TRBJ1-4	TRBV14	TGTGCCAGCAGCCGTCGTTTGGGGAGGGGCGAAGGTGAAAAACTGTTTTTT	CASSRRLGRGEGEKLFF
NA	once	TRBJ2-1	TRBV2	TGTGCCAGCAGCGGCCTAAGTTCCTACAATGAGCAGTTCTTC	CASSGLSSYNEQFF
TRBD1	NA	TRBJ1-2	TRBV29-1	TGCAGCGTTGAGGGGCGGACAGGCCGGGGGTTTGGCTACACCTTC	CSVEGRTGRGFGYTF
NA	once	TRBJ1-4	TRBV19	TGTGCCAGTAGTATCTCCCTTGGAAGTCACAGACTTGCAACTAATGAAAAACTGTTTTTT	CASSISLGSHRLATNEKLFF
NA	NA	TRBJ2-7	TRBV29-1	TGCAGCGTCCGACAGGTACTCTCCTACGAGCAGTACTTC	CSVRQVLSYEQYF
NA	NA	TRBJ2-1	TRBV10-3	TGTGCCATCAACTCGTGGTTGGAGCGGGCCCCCTACAATGAGCAGTTCTTC	CAINSWLERAPYNEQFF
NA	NA	TRBJ1-3	TRBV10-3	TGTGCCATCAGTGAGCCAGACGACCTACCAATCTCTGGAAACACCATATATTTT	CAISEPDDLPISGNTIYF
NA	NA	TRBJ1-2	TRBV30	TGTGCCTGGACGGGAAATGCGAGGAACTATGGCTACACCTTC	CAWTGNARNYGYTF
TRBD2	NA	TRBJ2-3	TRBV27	TGTGCCAGCAGTTTATCGGGCGGGGGAAGCACAGATACGCAGTATTTT	CASSLSGGGSTDTQYF
NA	NA	TRBJ2-7	TRBV27	TGTGCCAGCAGTTTTATGACACTAGGTCCCTACGAGCAGTACTTC	CASSFMTLGPYEQYF
NA	NA	TRBJ2-7	TRBV27	TGTGCCAGCAGTTTATTACAGGGTAGTTACGAGCAGTACTTC	CASSLLQGSYEQYF
NA	NA	TRBJ1-1	TRBV30	TGTGCCTGGAGTGCGTCTCGTTGGACAGCCCTAAATCTTGAAGCTTTCTTT	CAWSASRWTALNLEAFF
NA	NA	TRBJ2-3	TRBV19	TGTGCCAGTAGAGCTGAAGGCCGTGATACGCAGTATTTT	CASRAEGRDTQYF
NA	NA	TRBJ2-4	TRBV5-6	TGTGCCAGCAGCTTATTTGGTCCAGGGAGAAACATTCAGTACTTC	CASSLFGPGRNIQYF
NA	once	TRBJ2-1	TRBV21-1	TGTGCCAGCAGCAAAGCCCCGCTAGCGGGAGGGCCACGGTGGGTATCGTACAATGAGCAGTTCTTC	CASSKAPLAGGPRWVSYNEQFF
NA	NA	TRBJ1-1	TRBV5-8	TGTGCCAGCAGCTTTGGGCGGAACACTGAAGCTTTCTTT	CASSFGRNTEAFF
TRBD1	NA	TRBJ2-5	TRBV18	TGTGCCAGCTCACAGGACAGGGGCCAAGAGACCCAGTACTTC	CASSQDRGQETQYF
TRBD1	NA	TRBJ2-2	TRBV5-1	TGCGCCAGCAGCTTGGAAGGACAGGGAACGACCGGGGAGCTGTTTTTT	CASSLEGQGTTGELFF
NA	NA	TRBJ2-7	TRBV11-2	TGTGCCAGCAGCTTAGGGGACAGGAGCGGGGACGAGCAGTACTTC	CASSLGDRSGDEQYF